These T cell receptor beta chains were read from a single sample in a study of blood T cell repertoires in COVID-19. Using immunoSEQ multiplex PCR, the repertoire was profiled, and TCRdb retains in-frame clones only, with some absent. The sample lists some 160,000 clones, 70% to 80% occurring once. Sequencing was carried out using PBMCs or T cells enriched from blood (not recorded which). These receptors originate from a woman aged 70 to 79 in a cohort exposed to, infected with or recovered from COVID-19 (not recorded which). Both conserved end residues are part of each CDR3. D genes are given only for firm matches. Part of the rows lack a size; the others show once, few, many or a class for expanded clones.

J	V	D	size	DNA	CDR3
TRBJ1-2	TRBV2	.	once	TGTGCCAGCAGTGAGAGCCTGCGAGGCTATGGCTACACCTTC	CASSESLRGYGYTF
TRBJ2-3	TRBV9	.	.	TGTGCCAGCAGCGTAAGAAGCGGCGGGGGCACAGATACGCAGTATTTT	CASSVRSGGGTDTQYF
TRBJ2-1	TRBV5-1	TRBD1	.	TGCGCCAGCAAGTATGGGACAGGGGGGAATGAGCAGTTCTTC	CASKYGTGGNEQFF
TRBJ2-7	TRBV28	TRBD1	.	TGTGCCAGCAGTGTGGACAGGGGGCCCTCCTACGAGCAGTACTTC	CASSVDRGPSYEQYF
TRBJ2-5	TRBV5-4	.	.	TGTGCCAGCAGCTTGGCTACAGGGCAAGAGACCCAGTACTTC	CASSLATGQETQYF
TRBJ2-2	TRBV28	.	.	TGTGCCAGCAGTTTTTATTACTCGAACACCGGGGAGCTGTTTTTT	CASSFYYSNTGELFF
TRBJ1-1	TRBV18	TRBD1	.	TGTGCCAGCTCACCCCTGGGACAGGGTGTCGGGAACACTGAAGCTTTCTTT	CASSPLGQGVGNTEAFF
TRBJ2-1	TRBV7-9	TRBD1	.	TGTGCCAGCAGCTTAGCGGAATCGGGACAGGGGGCCTGGTATGAGCAGTTCTTC	CASSLAESGQGAWYEQFF
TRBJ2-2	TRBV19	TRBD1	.	TGTGCCAGTAGTCGTCCCGGCCGGACAGGGAACACCGGGGAGCTGTTTTTT	CASSRPGRTGNTGELFF
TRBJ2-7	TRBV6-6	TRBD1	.	TGTGCCAGCGGGCTAGGGACAGGGGCCTACGAGCAGTACTTC	CASGLGTGAYEQYF
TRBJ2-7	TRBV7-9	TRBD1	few	TGTGCCAGCAGCTTAAGTATCGACAGGGACAGACACGAGCAGTACTTC	CASSLSIDRDRHEQYF
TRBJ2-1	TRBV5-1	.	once	TGCGCCAGCAGCTTGGCCAAGGGGATGGGGCACAATGAGCAGTTCTTC	CASSLAKGMGHNEQFF
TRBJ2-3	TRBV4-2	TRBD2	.	TGTGCCAGCAGCCAAGATGGAGGGACTAGCGGGAGGGTGTTGGCAGATACGCAGTATTTT	CASSQDGGTSGRVLADTQYF
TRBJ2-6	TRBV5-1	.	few	TGCGCCAGCAGCTTACAGGGCTCTGGGGCCAACGTCCTGACTTTC	CASSLQGSGANVLTF
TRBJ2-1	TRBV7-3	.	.	TGTGCCAGCAGCTTACTAGGTCTAGATGAGCAGTTCTTC	CASSLLGLDEQFF
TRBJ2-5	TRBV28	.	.	TGTGCCAGCAGACTACCTCGGGGAGGCGAGACCCAGTACTTC	CASRLPRGGETQYF
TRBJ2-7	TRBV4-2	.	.	TGTGCCAGCAGCCCCCTAGAATCTGGGAGCTCCTACGAGCAGTACTTC	CASSPLESGSSYEQYF
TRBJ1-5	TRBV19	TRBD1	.	TGTGCCAGTTGGACAGGGGACGTGGGGCCCCAGCATTTT	CASWTGDVGPQHF
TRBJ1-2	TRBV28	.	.	TGTGCCAGCAGGATCCCACAGGGTCTAGATAGCTATGGCTACACCTTC	CASRIPQGLDSYGYTF
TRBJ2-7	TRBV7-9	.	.	TGTGCCAGCAGCTTAGAACTAGGAATCGGACGGGGGACGGGAGAGCAGTACTTC	CASSLELGIGRGTGEQYF
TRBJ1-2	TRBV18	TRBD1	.	TGTGCCAGCTCACCAACGAGGTCCGGGACAGGGGGCGATTATGGCTACACCTTC	CASSPTRSGTGGDYGYTF
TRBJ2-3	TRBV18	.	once	TGTGCCAGCTCCCCCTATGGTGGCACAGATACGCAGTATTTT	CASSPYGGTDTQYF
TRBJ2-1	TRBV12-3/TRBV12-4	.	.	TGTGCCAGCAGTTTAGTACAGGGCAATGAGCAGTTCTTC	CASSLVQGNEQFF
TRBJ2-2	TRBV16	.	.	TGTGCCAGCAGCCAAGTCGACAGGACCACCGGGGAGCTGTTTTTT	CASSQVDRTTGELFF
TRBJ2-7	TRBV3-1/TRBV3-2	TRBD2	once	TGTGCCAGCAGCCCGGGGACTAGCGGGAGGTCCCACTACGAGCAGTACTTC	CASSPGTSGRSHYEQYF
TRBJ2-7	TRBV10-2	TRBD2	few	TGCGCCAGCAGACTAGCGGGAGGGCCGACCTACGAGCAGTACTTC	CASRLAGGPTYEQYF
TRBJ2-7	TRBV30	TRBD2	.	TGTGCCTGGAGTGTGACTAGCGGCCCCTACGAGCAGTACTTC	CAWSVTSGPYEQYF
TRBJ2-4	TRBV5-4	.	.	TGTGCCAGCAGCTTGGCAAAGGGGGGGACCAAAAACATTCAGTACTTC	CASSLAKGGTKNIQYF
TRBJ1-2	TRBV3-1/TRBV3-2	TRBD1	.	TGTGCCAGCACCTTCGGAGGGACAGAGGGTGGCTACACCTTC	CASTFGGTEGGYTF
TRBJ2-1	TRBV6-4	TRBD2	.	TGTGCCAGCAGTGACGGCCCGACCGTGGGCAGCGGGAGCCCAAGGGGGAGTGAGCAGTTCTTC	CASSDGPTVGSGSPRGSEQFF
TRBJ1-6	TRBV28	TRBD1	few	TGTGCCAGCAGTTTATCCGGGACAGGGTTCTTTTCGTCCTATAATTCACCCCTCCACTTT	CASSLSGTGFFSSYNSPLHF
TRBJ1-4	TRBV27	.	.	TGTGCCAGCAGTTCCAAGCCTCCGAGGGGGAATGAAAAACTGTTTTTT	CASSSKPPRGNEKLFF
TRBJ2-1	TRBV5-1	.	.	TGCGCCAGCAGCTTGACTGGAGGGTCCTCCTACAATGAGCAGTTCTTC	CASSLTGGSSYNEQFF
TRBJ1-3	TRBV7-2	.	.	TGTGCCAGCAGCTTAGCTCCCCCATCGGGAGGAAACACCATATATTTT	CASSLAPPSGGNTIYF
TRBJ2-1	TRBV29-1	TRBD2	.	TGCAGCGTTGGGCTTAGCGGGGGGAACAATGAGCAGTTCTTC	CSVGLSGGNNEQFF
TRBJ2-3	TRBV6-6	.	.	TGTGCCAGCAGTGGACATTTAGATACGCAGTATTTT	CASSGHLDTQYF
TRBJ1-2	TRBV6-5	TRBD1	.	TGTGCCGTAGGGGTGGGGACAGGGGGGAGCTATGGCTACACCTTC	CAVGVGTGGSYGYTF
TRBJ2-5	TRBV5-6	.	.	.	CASSTSGWETQYF
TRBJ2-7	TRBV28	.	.	TGTGCCAGCAGTCCGGGATCCGACTACGAGCAGTACTTC	CASSPGSDYEQYF
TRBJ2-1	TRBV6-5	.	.	TGTGCCAGCAGTCGACCCGACGGCAGGGATACCGAGTTCTTC	CASSRPDGRDTEFF
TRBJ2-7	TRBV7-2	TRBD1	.	TGTGCCAGCAGCAGGGGGACAGGGAACGAGCAGTACTTC	CASSRGTGNEQYF
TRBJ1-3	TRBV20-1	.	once	TGCAGTGCGAGTGAACAGACCCGAAACACCATATATTTT	CSASEQTRNTIYF
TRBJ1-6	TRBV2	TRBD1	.	TGTGCCAGCAGTAGGACAGGGAGGACGGGGAATTCACCCCTCCACTTT	CASSRTGRTGNSPLHF